This TCR beta chain was recovered during a study of blood T cell repertoires in COVID-19. About the study: Whether acute or convalescent, the COVID-19 samples came from the United States, Italy and Spain. From T cells, B-cell-depleted T cells, or PBMCs came the material, which was cDNA or gDNA.

Original processing methods: Estimation of nucleated cell counts was performed using reference gene primer amplification. Assay: immunoSEQ multiplex PCR; the TCRdb copy retains only in-frame clones and omits some. The V and J calls and the clone size are those of that table, but D and trimming were determined from the DNA. This table has 150,000 to 200,000 clones, more than 75% appearing once. This TCR was recovered from a young man with acute or convalescent COVID-19. Sequencing input: peripheral blood.

The CDR3 region is CASSQGTGFQETQYF. CDR3 sequence (DNA): TGTGCCAGCAGCCAAGGGACAGGGTTTCAAGAGACCCAGTACTTC. The chain combines TRBV3-1 (or the pseudogene TRBV3-2) with TRBJ2-5, with 8 nucleotides matching TRBD1. This CDR3 region has 15 residues. Trimming cost V 1 base and J 2 bases; bases outside gene matches: 3. Germline CDR1 is LGHDT and CDR2 is YNNKEL (reference sequence).